This T cell receptor beta chain appears in the sequencing data of a study of PD-1 blockade in mismatch repair-deficient tumors. The trim removed 1 base at V and 4 bases at J, leaving 7 bases unmatched. The CDR3 is 16 residues long. The germline CDR1 and CDR2 sequences are SGHTA and FQGNSA. The data were produced by immunoSEQ multiplex PCR, yet TCRdb's version contains in-frame clones alone and is incomplete. Of fewer than 25,000 clones in the sample, 82% were seen once. The chain has TRBV7-2 and TRBJ2-7; TRBD1 matches 10 bases. The clonotype originates from an adult with mismatch repair-deficient cancer. Sample: PBMCs, taken 52 weeks after starting pembrolizumab. The chain's CDR3 is CASSLDIRQGAYEQYF. The CDR3 nucleotides read TGTGCCAGCAGCTTAGATATTCGACAGGGGGCTTACGAGCAGTACTTC.